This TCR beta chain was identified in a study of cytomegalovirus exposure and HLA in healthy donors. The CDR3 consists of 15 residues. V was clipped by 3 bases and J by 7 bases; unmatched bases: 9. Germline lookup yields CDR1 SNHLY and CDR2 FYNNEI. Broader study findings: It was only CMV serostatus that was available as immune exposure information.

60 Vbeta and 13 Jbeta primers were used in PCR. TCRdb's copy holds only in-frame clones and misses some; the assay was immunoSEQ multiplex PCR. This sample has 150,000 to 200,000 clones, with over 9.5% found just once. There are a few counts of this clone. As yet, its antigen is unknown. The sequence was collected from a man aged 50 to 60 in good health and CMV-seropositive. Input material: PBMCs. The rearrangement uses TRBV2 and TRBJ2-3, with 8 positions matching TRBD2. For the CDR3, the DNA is TGTGCCAGCAGTGACGGGCGGGGGGCCCTCAATACGCAGTATTTT. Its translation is CASSDGRGALNTQYF.